What follows describes a single TCR beta chain. This entry is derived from a study of spatial heterogeneity in lung cancer. On the study more broadly: After resection, follow-up PBMC samples were sequenced when available, at a median of about 26 months later. Detection of beta-chain sequences consistently exceeded that of alpha-chain sequences. Across the raw uncorrected reads, a unique TCR and UMI combination was observed, on average, more than ten times.

CDR3 length: 14 residues. Per germline, CDR1 KGHSH and CDR2 LQKENI. The V end was cut by 3 bases, the J end by 5 bases, with 13 bases between. Time point noted: blood at routine non-recurrence follow-up after resection. Tumor, nontumor lung or frozen PBMC supplied whole RNA that was sequenced unsorted. The study tagged each TCR cDNA molecule with a unique molecular identifier. TCRdb recomputed calls from the 5' RACE reads with MiXCR, one row per CDR3 protein. The repertoire holds more than 95,000 distinct CDR3 sequences, with 12% as singletons. The sample here was PBMCs, taken at follow-up. This sequence originates from a male donor with early-stage non-small cell lung cancer. V usage is TRBV18 and J usage is TRBJ2-5; tentative D call: TRBD2 (7 bases). The CDR3 DNA reads TGTGCCAGCTCACCCGGGGGGCCGGGCGAGACCCAGTACTTC. Its translation is CASSPGGPGETQYF. Complete variable domain (other parts from reference TRBV18 and TRBJ2-5): NAGVMQNPRHLVRRRGQEARLRCSPMKGHSHVYWYRQLPEEGLKFMVYLQKENIIDESGMPKERFSAEFPKEGPSILRIQQVVRGDSAAYFCASSPGGPGETQYFGPGTRLLVL.